The 9 T cell receptor beta chains given below trace back to one sample, sequenced in a study of cytomegalovirus exposure and HLA in healthy donors. Sequenced by immunoSEQ multiplex PCR; TCRdb stores in-frame clones only, minus some. The sample contains over 150,000 clones, 86% of which appear only once. The sequenced material came from PBMCs. The receptors here all came from a man aged 18 to 35 in good health and CMV-seropositive.

V gene TRBV25-1 combines with J gene TRBJ2-3, with 9 bases that match TRBD2. With V trimmed by 1 base and J by 6 bases, 8 bases remained unmatched. Germline lookup yields CDR1 MGHDK and CDR2 SYGVNS. The CDR3 length is 16 residues. The CDR3 region is CASSEFSAGGPDTQYF. In DNA, the CDR3 is TGTGCCAGCAGTGAATTTTCCGCGGGGGGGCCCGATACGCAGTATTTT.

The chain joins TRBV6-5 to TRBJ2-7; tentatively, D is TRBD2 (6 bases). Deletions cut 5 bases from V and 0 bases from J, with 11 bases between. The CDR3 loop spans 14 amino acids. Germline loops: CDR1 MNHEY, CDR2 SVGAGI. CDR3 nucleotide sequence: TGTGCCAGCAGTCCAAGGACTACCTCCTACGAGCAGTACTTC. It specifies CASSPRTTSYEQYF.

Concerning this clone: The junction departs from the called germline gene at one end, perhaps through a read error. The chain couples TRBV4-1 to TRBJ2-1; TRBD2 matches at 11 bases. This CDR3 contains 17 residues. Germline CDR1 is MGHRA and CDR2 is YSYEKL. This chain's CDR3 is CASSQVTGRNSGRARVF. In DNA, the CDR3 is TGCGCCAGCAGCCAAGTAACAGGGAGGAATAGCGGGAGGGCCCGGGTCTTC.

This chain links TRBV25-1 with TRBJ2-7; the match to TRBD2 covers 12 bases. The trim removed 6 bases at V and 0 bases at J, leaving 0 bases unmatched. The germline V gene encodes CDR1 MGHDK and CDR2 SYGVNS. This CDR3 region has 14 residues. Here the CDR3 reads CASRTSGSSYEQYF. For the CDR3, the DNA is TGTGCCAGCAGGACTAGCGGGAGCTCCTACGAGCAGTACTTC.

The rearrangement joins TRBV11-2 to TRBJ2-1; D is possibly TRBD2 (6 bases). Looked up from germline, CDR1 is SGHAT and CDR2 is FQNNGV. The CDR3 consists of 15 residues. The V end was cut by 0 bases, the J end by 5 bases, with 11 bases between. The CDR3 coding sequence is TGTGCCAGCAGCTTAGATGCGGGATCCCACAATGAGCAGTTCTTC. Translation gives CASSLDAGSHNEQFF.

This clone occurred once. The genes are TRBV11-2 and TRBJ2-7; TRBD2 is a possible D gene (5 bases). V lost 5 bases to trimming and J lost 2 bases, with 7 bases between them. The CDR3 loop spans 12 amino acids. CDR1 SGHAT and CDR2 FQNNGV come from the germline V gene. The DNA of the CDR3 is TGTGCCAGCAGCGAGGGTCCCTACGAGCAGTACTTC. This encodes CASSEGPYEQYF.

This clone turned up a few times. This sequence joins TRBV18 and TRBJ1-5, with D hard to call. V was clipped by 8 bases and J by 3 bases, with 11 bases between them. CDR3 length: 13 residues. CDR1 is KGHSH, CDR2 LQKENI, per germline. The CDR3 loop reads CASRDGSNQPQHF. CDR3 nucleotides: TGTGCCAGCCGCGACGGGTCCAATCAGCCCCAGCATTTT.

V is TRBV7-7 and J is TRBJ2-5; D remains ambiguous. CDR1 and CDR2 (germline): SSHAT, FNYEAQ (reference sequence). The CDR3 is 15 residues long. With 5 bases removed from V and 4 bases from J, the gap between germline ends came to 17 bases. The DNA of the CDR3 is TGTGCCAGCAGCACAGACAAAGGAAAAGGAGAGACCCAGTACTTC. Its translation: CASSTDKGKGETQYF.

This clone turned up a few times. The V call is TRBV25-1, the J call TRBJ1-1; D gene ambiguous. Between the trimmed V and J ends, which lost 3 bases and 6 bases, there was a span of 8 bases. Germline V gene lookup returns CDR1 MGHDK and CDR2 SYGVNS. The CDR3 runs to 12 residues. The CDR3 sequence: CASSDERAEAFF. CDR3 nucleotide sequence: TGTGCCAGCAGTGACGAGAGGGCTGAAGCTTTCTTT.